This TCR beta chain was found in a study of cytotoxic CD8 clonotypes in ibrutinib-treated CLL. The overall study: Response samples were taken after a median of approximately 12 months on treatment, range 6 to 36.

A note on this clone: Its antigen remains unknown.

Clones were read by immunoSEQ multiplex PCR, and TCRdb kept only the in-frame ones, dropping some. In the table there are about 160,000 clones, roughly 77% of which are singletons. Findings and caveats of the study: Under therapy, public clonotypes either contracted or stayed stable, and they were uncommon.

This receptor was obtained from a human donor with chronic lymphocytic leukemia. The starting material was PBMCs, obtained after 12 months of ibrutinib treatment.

CDR3 nucleotides: TGTGCCAGCAGAACCACCCCGACAGGGCCTAATGAAAAACTGTTTTTT. It codes for CASRTTPTGPNEKLFF. The chain recombines TRBV28 with TRBJ1-4; 7 nucleotides align to TRBD1. The CDR3 length is 16 residues. V shed 6 bases, J shed 3 bases, and the junction held 10 bases outside the gene matches. Germline CDR1 is MDHEN and CDR2 is SYDVKM. The variable domain in full, with the rest retrieved from reference TRBV28 and TRBJ1-4, is DVKVTQSSRYLVKRTGEKVFLECVQDMDHENMFWYRQDPGLGLRLIYFSYDVKMKEKGDIPEGYSVSREKKERFSLILESASTNQTSMYLCASRTTPTGPNEKLFFGSGTQLSVL.